This entry features one TCR beta chain sequence. This specimen comes from a study of blood T cell repertoires in COVID-19. Study-level background: Sites across the United States, Italy and Spain contributed samples from acute and convalescent COVID-19. PBMCs, B-cell-depleted T cells, or T cells provided the cDNA or gDNA that made up the material.

V lost 1 base, J lost 13 bases, and 12 bases stayed unmatched. This CDR3 is 15 amino acids long. CDR1 SGHRS and CDR2 YFSETQ come from the germline V gene. Original processing methods: Estimation of nucleated cell counts was performed using reference gene primer amplification. The data were produced by immunoSEQ multiplex PCR, yet TCRdb's version contains in-frame clones alone and is incomplete. V, J and clone size are those of that table, while D and trimming were read from the DNA. The sample contains 450,000 or so clones, around 90% of which appear only once. The sequence derives from a man between 18 and 35 years old with COVID-19, enrolled during active disease. This chain joins TRBV5-1 and TRBJ2-1; 9 bases are shared with TRBD2. The sequenced material came from peripheral blood. CDR3 protein: CASSLSGVGGRAQFF. The CDR3 nucleotides read TGCGCCAGCAGCTTGTCGGGGGTCGGCGGGAGGGCCCAGTTCTTC.